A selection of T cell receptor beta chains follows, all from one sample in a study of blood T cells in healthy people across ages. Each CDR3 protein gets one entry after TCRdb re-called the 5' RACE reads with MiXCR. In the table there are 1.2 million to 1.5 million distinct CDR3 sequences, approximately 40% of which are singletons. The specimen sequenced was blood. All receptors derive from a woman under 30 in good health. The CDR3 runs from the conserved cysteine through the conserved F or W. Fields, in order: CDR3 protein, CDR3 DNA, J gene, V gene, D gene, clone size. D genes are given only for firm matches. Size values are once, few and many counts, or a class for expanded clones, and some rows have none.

CDR3: CASSRTAVGEQYF
DNA: TGTGCCAGCTCCAGGACAGCTGTGGGTGAGCAGTACTTC
J: TRBJ2-7
V: TRBV12-3/TRBV12-4
D: .
size: .

CDR3: CASSYYVNTEAFF
DNA: TGTGCCAGCAGTTACTACGTGAACACTGAAGCTTTCTTT
J: TRBJ1-1
V: TRBV6-2/TRBV6-3
D: .
size: few

CDR3: CASSPPERGSQETQYF
DNA: TGTGCCAGCAGCCCACCAGAACGGGGTAGTCAAGAGACCCAGTACTTC
J: TRBJ2-5
V: TRBV4-2
D: .
size: few

CDR3: CASSRTSGGDNEQYF
DNA: TGCGCCAGCAGCCGTACTAGCGGGGGGGACAATGAGCAGTACTTC
J: TRBJ2-7
V: TRBV5-1
D: TRBD2
size: .

CDR3: CASIRRGRGQETQYF
DNA: TGTGCCAGCATCCGAAGGGGGCGGGGCCAAGAGACCCAGTACTTC
J: TRBJ2-5
V: TRBV6-1
D: .
size: few

CDR3: CASRNRGDIQYF
DNA: TGTGCCAGCAGGAACAGGGGAGACATTCAGTACTTC
J: TRBJ2-4
V: TRBV12-3/TRBV12-4
D: TRBD1
size: few

CDR3: CASSGVAGRDEQFF
DNA: TGCGCCAGCAGCGGGGTGGCAGGGAGGGATGAGCAGTTCTTC
J: TRBJ2-1
V: TRBV5-1
D: TRBD2
size: .

CDR3: CASWDRGFWTQETQYF
DNA: TGTGCCAGCTGGGACAGGGGATTTTGGACGCAAGAGACCCAGTACTTC
J: TRBJ2-5
V: TRBV6-2/TRBV6-3
D: TRBD1
size: .

CDR3: CAISEIQDNTEAFF
DNA: TGTGCCATCAGTGAAATACAGGATAACACTGAAGCTTTCTTT
J: TRBJ1-1
V: TRBV10-3
D: .
size: .

CDR3: CASVVAGVSNEQFF
DNA: TGTGCTAGTGTAGTAGCGGGAGTCAGTAATGAGCAGTTCTTC
J: TRBJ2-1
V: TRBV12-5
D: TRBD2
size: few

CDR3: CSARFRDGQYF
DNA: TGCAGTGCCAGATTCCGGGACGGACAGTACTTC
J: TRBJ2-7
V: TRBV20-1
D: .
size: .

CDR3: CASSQGAGGGIGADTQYF
DNA: TGTGCCAGCAGCCAAGGGGCTGGCGGGGGCATCGGCGCAGATACGCAGTATTTT
J: TRBJ2-3
V: TRBV3-1
D: .
size: few

CDR3: CASSPSSGYEQYF
DNA: TGTGCCAGCAGTCCCAGTAGTGGCTACGAGCAGTACTTC
J: TRBJ2-7
V: TRBV7-3
D: .
size: many

CDR3: CATQGGTEKAFF
DNA: TGTGCCACCCAGGGGGGGACGGAAAAAGCTTTCTTT
J: TRBJ1-1
V: TRBV6-6
D: TRBD1
size: .

CDR3: CASSTTLGRDRAISWNQPQHF
DNA: TGTGCCAGCAGCACCACCCTGGGCCGGGACAGGGCGATCTCCTGGAATCAGCCCCAGCATTTT
J: TRBJ1-5
V: TRBV6-1
D: TRBD1
size: .

CDR3: CSASSSIQETQYF
DNA: TGCAGTGCTAGCTCCAGCATCCAAGAGACCCAGTACTTC
J: TRBJ2-5
V: TRBV20-1
D: .
size: .

CDR3: CASSPTRTTGELFF
DNA: TGTGCCAGCTCACCTACCCGGACGACCGGGGAGCTGTTTTTT
J: TRBJ2-2
V: TRBV18
D: .
size: .

CDR3: CASSYAGPYEQYF
DNA: TGTGCCAGCAGTTACGCGGGGCCCTACGAGCAGTACTTC
J: TRBJ2-7
V: TRBV6-5
D: .
size: .

CDR3: CASSTLAGVTDTQYF
DNA: TGTGCCAGCAGTACGCTAGCGGGAGTGACAGATACGCAGTATTTT
J: TRBJ2-3
V: TRBV6-5
D: TRBD2
size: .

CDR3: CASSLGTGTSEQYF
DNA: TGTGCCAGCAGCTTGGGGACAGGGACTTCCGAGCAGTACTTC
J: TRBJ2-7
V: TRBV12-3/TRBV12-4
D: TRBD1
size: many

CDR3: CASSSGTAEAFYGYTF
DNA: TGCGCCAGCAGCTCCGGGACAGCCGAGGCTTTCTACGGCTACACCTTC
J: TRBJ1-2
V: TRBV5-1
D: TRBD1
size: .

CDR3: CASRKGGETNTQYF
DNA: TGTGCCAGCAGGAAGGGGGGAGAAACCAATACGCAGTATTTT
J: TRBJ2-3
V: TRBV6-1
D: .
size: .

CDR3: CASSLGGPTSTDTQYF
DNA: TGCGCCAGCAGCTTGGGGGGCCCTACTAGCACAGATACGCAGTATTTT
J: TRBJ2-3
V: TRBV5-1
D: .
size: .

CDR3: CASSERMDSNQPQHF
DNA: TGTGCCAGCAGTGAAAGGATGGATAGCAATCAGCCCCAGCATTTT
J: TRBJ1-5
V: TRBV2
D: .
size: few

CDR3: CSASDSLSYGYTF
DNA: TGCAGTGCTAGCGACAGTCTGTCCTATGGCTACACCTTC
J: TRBJ1-2
V: TRBV20-1
D: .
size: .

CDR3: CASSHGPDTQYF
DNA: TGTGCCAGCAGCCACGGGCCGGATACGCAGTATTTT
J: TRBJ2-3
V: TRBV12-3/TRBV12-4
D: .
size: many

CDR3: CASSQDPPRSSYNEQFF
DNA: TGTGCCAGCAGCCAAGATCCCCCTAGGTCCTCCTACAATGAGCAGTTCTTC
J: TRBJ2-1
V: TRBV3-1
D: .
size: few

CDR3: CASSDSSNSPLHF
DNA: TGTGCCAGCAGTGACTCCTCTAATTCACCCCTCCACTTT
J: TRBJ1-6
V: TRBV6-6
D: .
size: .

CDR3: CSASGTSGVNEKFF
DNA: TGCAGTGCTAGCGGGACTAGCGGGGTCAATGAGAAGTTCTTC
J: TRBJ2-1
V: TRBV20-1
D: TRBD2
size: .

CDR3: CASSQVAQGGGYTF
DNA: TGTGCCAGCAGCCAAGTCGCACAGGGAGGCGGCTACACCTTC
J: TRBJ1-2
V: TRBV4-2
D: .
size: .

CDR3: CSASPLVKEADTQYF
DNA: TGCAGTGCTAGCCCACTAGTCAAAGAGGCAGATACGCAGTATTTT
J: TRBJ2-3
V: TRBV20-1
D: .
size: few

CDR3: CSARVGAGGDTQYF
DNA: TGCAGTGCTAGAGTAGGGGCGGGGGGAGATACGCAGTATTTT
J: TRBJ2-3
V: TRBV20-1
D: TRBD2
size: few

CDR3: CASSPEAGATKQNSPLHF
DNA: TGTGCCAGCAGTCCGGAGGCAGGGGCGACGAAACAAAATTCACCCCTCCACTTT
J: TRBJ1-6
V: TRBV12-3/TRBV12-4
D: .
size: .

CDR3: CSAKTVGPNTEAFF
DNA: TGCAGCGCTAAAACGGTGGGGCCTAACACTGAAGCTTTCTTT
J: TRBJ1-1
V: TRBV29-1
D: .
size: .

CDR3: CASSLQLSTDTQYF
DNA: TGTGCCAGCAGTTTGCAGCTAAGCACAGATACGCAGTATTTT
J: TRBJ2-3
V: TRBV28
D: .
size: .

CDR3: CASSPPVQGGTSGGGSSYNEQFF
DNA: TGCGCCAGCAGCCCCCCCGTTCAGGGAGGGACTAGCGGGGGGGGGAGCTCCTACAATGAGCAGTTCTTC
J: TRBJ2-1
V: TRBV5-1
D: TRBD2
size: .

CDR3: CASSPAGLRYNKQFF
DNA: TGTGCCAGCAGCCCGGCGGGATTGCGGTACAATAAGCAGTTCTTC
J: TRBJ2-1
V: TRBV5-6
D: .
size: .

CDR3: CASSSGGFTEAFF
DNA: TGCGCCAGCAGCTCCGGGGGTTTCACTGAAGCTTTCTTT
J: TRBJ1-1
V: TRBV5-1
D: .
size: .

CDR3: CASSLIGGLGQPQHF
DNA: TGTGCCAGCAGTTTAATAGGAGGGTTGGGTCAGCCCCAGCATTTT
J: TRBJ1-5
V: TRBV12-3/TRBV12-4
D: .
size: few

CDR3: CASSLNAGIGELFF
DNA: TGTGCCAGCAGCTTAAACGCAGGGATCGGGGAGCTGTTTTTT
J: TRBJ2-2
V: TRBV7-3
D: .
size: .

CDR3: CASSPTGTGVGYGYTF
DNA: TGTGCCAGCAGTCCCACAGGGACAGGGGTGGGCTATGGCTACACCTTC
J: TRBJ1-2
V: TRBV6-4
D: TRBD1
size: once

CDR3: CASSPIAGGGDTQYF
DNA: TGTGCCAGCAGCCCAATAGCGGGGGGAGGAGATACGCAGTATTTT
J: TRBJ2-3
V: TRBV12-3/TRBV12-4
D: TRBD2
size: .

CDR3: CASSGTGGANGYTF
DNA: TGTGCCAGCAGCGGAACAGGGGGCGCAAATGGCTACACCTTC
J: TRBJ1-2
V: TRBV12-3/TRBV12-4
D: TRBD1
size: .

CDR3: CASRRNRDGYTF
DNA: TGTGCCAGCAGGCGGAACAGGGATGGCTACACCTTC
J: TRBJ1-2
V: TRBV28
D: .
size: few

CDR3: CASSYSSSGGFKETQYF
DNA: TGTGCCAGCAGTTACTCGTCTAGCGGGGGGTTTAAAGAGACCCAGTACTTC
J: TRBJ2-5
V: TRBV6-2/TRBV6-3
D: TRBD2
size: few

CDR3: CASSSVGTEKQYF
DNA: TGTGCCAGCAGCTCGGTGGGGACAGAAAAGCAGTACTTC
J: TRBJ2-7
V: TRBV5-5
D: TRBD1
size: few

CDR3: CASSLTPDTDTQYF
DNA: TGTGCCAGCAGCCTGACACCAGACACAGATACGCAGTATTTT
J: TRBJ2-3
V: TRBV7-9
D: .
size: .

CDR3: CASSLSGNLNEQYF
DNA: TGCGCCAGCAGCTTATCAGGGAATTTGAACGAGCAGTACTTC
J: TRBJ2-7
V: TRBV5-1
D: .
size: .